A single sample gave rise to the 21 T cell receptor beta chains below, sequenced in a study of CD8 T cell repertoires and HIV-1 epitope variants. These receptors are not linked to any known antigen. Measured with immunoSEQ multiplex PCR; TCRdb has only the in-frame clones, and not every one. The data contain about 4,900 clones, about 70% of them singletons. The sequenced material came from cultured CD8+ T cells derived from PBMCs. The source is a male donor with HIV.

A few counts support this clone. CDR3 nucleotide sequence: TGCAGCGTTCGGGACAAAGCTAACTATGGCTACACCTTC. It is translated as CSVRDKANYGYTF. The chain links TRBV29-1 to TRBJ1-2, with D maybe TRBD1 (6 bases). CDR1 is SQVTM, CDR2 ANQGSEA, per germline. The ends were cut back, 5 bases at V and 0 bases at J, with 10 bases in the middle. This CDR3 spans 13 amino acids.

This sequence joins TRBV7-9 and TRBJ2-1; weak D call: TRBD2 (5 bases). The CDR3 contains 15 residues. Trimming removed 3 bases at V and 5 bases at J, with 14 bases between. The V gene's germline CDR1 is SEHNR and CDR2 FQNEAQ (reference sequence). CDR3 sequence: CASSFTSGYDNEQFF. The CDR3, as DNA: TGTGCCAGCAGCTTTACTAGTGGGTATGACAATGAGCAGTTCTTC.

This chain joins TRBV5-1 and TRBJ2-3; D is tentatively TRBD1 or TRBD2 (5 bases each). The CDR3 is 13 residues long. V was cut by 3 bases and J by 2 bases, with 7 bases left in between. Germline V gives CDR1 SGHRS, CDR2 YFSETQ. The CDR3 protein is CASSWDHTDTQYF. The CDR3 region has the DNA TGCGCCAGCAGCTGGGACCACACAGATACGCAGTATTTT. Together with reference TRBV5-1 and TRBJ2-3, the CDR3 gives the full variable domain: KAGVTQTPRYLIKTRGQQVTLSCSPISGHRSVSWYQQTPGQGLQFLFEYFSETQRNKGNFPGRFSGRQFSNSRSEMNVSTLELGDSALYLCASSWDHTDTQYFGPGTRLTVL.

The chain links TRBV28 to TRBJ1-1; D gene uncertain. The CDR3 covers 14 residues. Trimming shortened V by 7 bases and J by 4 bases, and 16 bases separated the two germline ends. CDR1 is MDHEN, CDR2 SYDVKM, per germline. Here the CDR3 reads CASTVPRSGTEAFF. CDR3 nucleotides: TGTGCCAGCACCGTGCCGAGGTCGGGCACTGAAGCTTTCTTT.

The genes are TRBV11-2 and TRBJ2-1; D gene ambiguous. V lost 5 bases, J lost 3 bases, and 2 bases lay in between. The CDR3 extends over 11 amino acids. Germline V gene data show CDR1 as SGHAT and CDR2 as FQNNGV. The CDR3 is CASSHYNEQFF. CDR3 nucleotide sequence: TGTGCCAGCAGCCACTACAATGAGCAGTTCTTC.

V and J are TRBV28 and TRBJ2-3; TRBD2 aligns across 8 bases. CDR1 MDHEN and CDR2 SYDVKM come from the germline V gene. There are 17 residues in the CDR3. The V and J ends lost 3 bases and 2 bases, in that order; junction bases with no gene match: 10. CDR3 coding DNA: TGTGCCAGCAGTTTTTACCCCAAGCGGGAGAACACAGATACGCAGTATTTT. This sequence encodes CASSFYPKRENTDTQYF.

The chain couples TRBV5-4 to TRBJ1-2; 7 bases line up with TRBD1. The CDR3 is made up of 15 amino acids. Germline CDR1 and CDR2: SGHNT and YYREEE (reference sequence). J lost 1 base, V lost 4 bases, and 7 bases had no gene match. CDR3 region: CASSPSGGLNYGYTF. The CDR3 bases are TGTGCCAGCAGCCCCTCAGGGGGGCTTAACTATGGCTACACCTTC.

This chain uses TRBV11-2 with TRBJ2-1; 7 bases map to TRBD1. The germline CDR1 and CDR2 sequences are SGHAT and FQNNGV. Trimming removed 3 bases from V and 4 bases from J; junction bases left unmatched: 0. The CDR3 covers 13 residues. Written as DNA, the CDR3 is TGTGCCAGCAGCTTGGGACAGTACAATGAGCAGTTCTTC. Protein product: CASSLGQYNEQFF. The full variable domain, in which reference TRBV11-2 and TRBJ2-1 provide the parts outside the CDR3, is EAGVAQSPRYKIIEKRQSVAFWCNPISGHATLYWYQQILGQGPKLLIQFQNNGVVDDSQLPKDRFSAERLKGVDSTLKIQPAKLEDSAVYLCASSLGQYNEQFFGPGTRLTVL.

This clone was found a few times. The genes are TRBV6-5 and TRBJ1-2; 9 positions agree with TRBD1. CDR3 length equals 14 residues. The V segment lost 8 bases and the J segment 5 bases; nucleotides outside the gene matches: 9. CDR1 and CDR2 from the germline V gene are MNHEY and SVGAGI. As DNA, the CDR3 is TGTGCCAGCGGGCGGACAGGGGAAGGGTATGGCTACACCTTC. Translating it yields CASGRTGEGYGYTF.

V usage is TRBV11-2 and J usage is TRBJ1-5; D unclear. CDR1 SGHAT and CDR2 FQNNGV come from the germline V gene. Trimming removed 5 bases from V and 0 bases from J, with 8 bases in between. CDR3 size: 14 residues. CDR3 DNA sequence: TGTGCCAGCAGCCCGAGCTATAGCAATCAGCCCCAGCATTTT. It yields the protein CASSPSYSNQPQHF. Full variable domain (outside the CDR3, taken from reference TRBV11-2 and TRBJ1-5): EAGVAQSPRYKIIEKRQSVAFWCNPISGHATLYWYQQILGQGPKLLIQFQNNGVVDDSQLPKDRFSAERLKGVDSTLKIQPAKLEDSAVYLCASSPSYSNQPQHFGDGTRLSIL.

The chain's CDR3 is CASRGQGETFYEQYF. The DNA for the CDR3 is TGTGCCAGTAGAGGTCAGGGGGAAACTTTCTACGAGCAGTACTTC. The chain uses TRBV19 and TRBJ2-7; 7 nucleotides agree with TRBD1. Germline V lookup: CDR1 LNHDA, CDR2 SQIVND (reference sequence). J gave up 3 bases and V 6 bases, and 11 bases lay outside the gene matches. The CDR3 spans 15 residues.

The rearrangement uses TRBV6-5 and TRBJ1-1, with TRBD1 matching over 9 bases. Germline V gene data show CDR1 as MNHEY and CDR2 as SVGAGI. CDR3 length: 14 amino acids. The trim removed 4 bases at V and 3 bases at J, leaving 3 bases unmatched. The CDR3 loop reads CASSLDRGDTEAFF. CDR3 coding DNA: TGTGCCAGCAGTTTGGACAGGGGAGACACTGAAGCTTTCTTT.

The V and J genes are TRBV7-7 and TRBJ2-7; D may be TRBD1 or TRBD2 (5 bases each). Germline V gene data show CDR1 as SSHAT and CDR2 as FNYEAQ (reference sequence). CDR3 length: 15 amino acids. The V end was cut by 5 bases, the J end by 2 bases, with 16 bases between. CDR3 residues: CASSEERGPAYEQYF. CDR3 nucleotide sequence: TGTGCCAGCAGCGAAGAACGGGGACCGGCCTACGAGCAGTACTTC. The whole variable domain, filled in from reference TRBV7-7 and TRBJ2-7, reads GAGVSQSPRYKVTKRGQDVTLRCDPISSHATLYWYQQALGQGPEFLTYFNYEAQPDKSGLPSDRFSAERPEGSISTLTIQRTEQRDSAMYRCASSEERGPAYEQYFGPGTRLTVT.

V is TRBV9 and J is TRBJ2-1; the match to TRBD2 covers 7 bases. This CDR3 has 15 residues. Trimming cost V 1 base and J 7 bases; bases outside gene matches: 8. Germline V gene lookup returns CDR1 SGDLS and CDR2 YYNGEE. Written as DNA, the CDR3 is TGTGCCAGCAGCGTACTGGGACTACAAGGGAATGAGCAGTTCTTC. Translated: CASSVLGLQGNEQFF.

The chain links TRBV5-1 to TRBJ1-2; no clear D gene. Trimming removed 3 bases from V and 1 base from J, with 10 bases in between. The CDR3 contains 14 residues. Germline CDR1 SGHRS, CDR2 YFSETQ. In DNA, the CDR3 is TGCGCCAGCAGCTCGGACGGAGGTAACTATGGCTACACCTTC. Amino acid sequence: CASSSDGGNYGYTF.

The V and J genes are TRBV4-3 and TRBJ2-3, with 12 bases lining up with TRBD2. The germline gives CDR1 LGHNA, CDR2 YSLEER. The CDR3 length is 21 residues. Trimming cost V 0 bases and J 2 bases; bases outside gene matches: 15. The CDR3 DNA follows: TGCGCCAGCAGCCAAGATCGTCGGGGCCTAGCGGGGGGGACTTTCACAGATACGCAGTATTTT. It translates to CASSQDRRGLAGGTFTDTQYF.

The rearrangement links TRBV18 to TRBJ2-3; 10 nucleotides agree with TRBD2. This CDR3 contains 17 residues. Germline assignment: CDR1 KGHSH and CDR2 LQKENI. V lost 3 bases to trimming and J lost 6 bases; unmatched junction nucleotides: 12. The CDR3 region has the DNA TGTGCCAGCTCACCCACCCCGACAGCGGGGGGGCAGGATACGCAGTATTTT. Translating it yields CASSPTPTAGGQDTQYF.

This clone was observed a handful of times. This chain links TRBV27 with TRBJ2-7; the D gene is possibly TRBD2 (5 bases). The CDR3 consists of 13 residues. Germline CDR1 is MNHEY and CDR2 is SMNVEV (reference sequence). Trimming took off 5 bases at V and 7 bases at J, with 15 bases between the two ends. The CDR3 DNA sequence: TGTGCCAGCAGTATGGGGAGCGTGTGGGAGCAGTACTTC. It yields the protein CASSMGSVWEQYF.

This chain links TRBV29-1 with TRBJ2-1; 9 nucleotides line up with TRBD1. The CDR3 contains 13 residues. With 6 bases clipped from V and 14 bases from J, the junction kept 14 bases outside the gene matches. Germline V gene data show CDR1 as SQVTM and CDR2 as ANQGSEA. CDR3 sequence reads: CSVIGQGLWEKFF. The CDR3 region has the DNA TGCAGCGTGATAGGACAGGGGCTTTGGGAAAAGTTCTTC.

V usage is TRBV5-6 and J usage is TRBJ2-7; D unresolved. The CDR3 runs to 13 residues. From germline, CDR1 is SGHDT and CDR2 YYEEEE. Trimming removed 0 bases at V and 5 bases at J, with 9 bases between. The CDR3 nucleotides read TGTGCCAGCAGCTTGGTAGATTTCGACGAGCAGTACTTC. Residues: CASSLVDFDEQYF.

The count of this clone is one. This chain links TRBV27 with TRBJ2-1; no firm D call. The ends were cut back, 3 bases at V and 10 bases at J, with 10 bases in the middle. CDR1 is MNHEY, CDR2 SMNVEV, per germline (reference sequence). The CDR3 totals 12 residues. The CDR3 coding sequence is TGTGCCAGCAGTTTCAGACGTAGCGAGCAGTTCTTC. This codes for CASSFRRSEQFF.